This T cell receptor beta chain was profiled in a study of Ad26.COV2.S vaccination and SARS-CoV-2 variants. Whole-study findings and limits: After vaccination, reports described spike-specific CD8+ and CD4+ T cell responses as showing substantial breadth. Spike-specific TCR breadth in vaccine recipients exceeded that seen in placebo recipients.

A word on this clone: The antigen is not known.

V gave up 5 bases and J gave up 0 bases, with 4 bases separating them. The CDR3 runs 11 residues. CDR1 SQVTM and CDR2 ANQGSEA come from the germline V gene. Measured with immunoSEQ multiplex PCR; TCRdb has only the in-frame clones, and not every one. This sample has roughly 700,000 clones; 89% occur once, and the top ten carry about 1.5%. Stated treatment: 15 to 20 received Ad26.COV2.S at low or high dose, single or two shots; about five received placebo; per-sample allocation not given. Specimens were obtained on day 63 following the first vaccine or placebo injection. An adult of 18-55 years in Boston served as donor. This vaccine is an Ad26 vector that expresses the Wuhan-strain SARS-CoV-2 spike.

Sequenced material: peripheral blood, taken in a trial of Ad26.COV2.S vaccine versus placebo. The receptor was isolated from a person between 18 and 65 years old who received the Ad26.COV2.S COVID-19 vaccine or a placebo. The rearrangement joins TRBV29-1 to TRBJ1-1; no firm D call. The CDR3 is CSVLLNTEAFF. DNA of the CDR3: TGCAGCGTTTTGCTGAACACTGAAGCTTTCTTT.